The TCR beta chain described here comes from a study of blood T cells in healthy people across ages (dated by TCRdb to the mid-2010s). The study in broad terms: Template switching captured roughly one uniquely barcoded TCR beta cDNA molecule per two T cells in model experiments. Using deep sequencing normalized with unique cDNA molecular identifiers, the study measured how TCR beta repertoire diversity changes with age. The donors were split into four age groups: young (average about 15 years), middle-aged (roughly 39), aged (62) and long-lived (under 85). To avoid experimental bias, donors of different ages were randomly spread across the sequencing lanes. Using the same blood draw, the study looked at two additional independent replicas of 1 million unique cDNA reads for two donors, one aged 18 to 29 and the other aged 80 or older.

Donors were a few dozen systemically healthy Caucasian individuals from Russia aged 6 to 90 years. Each donor gave 8 to 10 milliliters of peripheral blood, collected into EDTA-treated Vacutainer tubes. Ficoll-Paque density-gradient centrifugation was used to isolate PBMCs, with at least 6 million obtained per sample. Trizol reagent was used to extract total RNA from PBMCs, with at least 5 micrograms per sample. Naive CD45RAhigh/CD27high T cell percentages were measured by flow cytometry on a PBMC aliquot from every donor. CDR3 length: 15 amino acids, cysteine to phenylalanine. CDR3 DNA only is kept here, 45 bases in frame from base 1. Trimming takes 3 bases off V and 6 bases off J; junction bases not matched to a gene: 14. Sequences DFQATT (CDR1) and SNEGSKA (CDR2) are obtained from the germline V gene (reference sequence). As to this clonotype: It has no known antigen specificity. No much larger clone is present one base from it, and per-base qualities are unavailable.

Library preparation was by 5' RACE. Instrument on record: Illumina HiSeq 2500. A second PCR of roughly 7 to 11 cycles was performed with a sample-barcoded 5' primer and a J-beta primer mix. Each TCR beta cDNA molecule received a unique molecular identifier from a template-switch 5' adaptor carrying 12 random nucleotides. At least 3 million CDR3-containing paired-end reads were obtained from each sample. All of the RNA was converted into first-strand cDNA using the Mint cDNA synthesis kit, with a TRBC-specific oligonucleotide serving as the primer. Following uracil-DNA glycosylase treatment, all cDNA underwent a first 18-cycle PCR with the universal primers M1SS and BC2_uni_R. The source study handled its data this way. Normalization of each sample was performed by random selection of 1 million high-quality reads, each carrying a distinct molecular identifier. Reads with shared molecular identifiers were discarded instead of being binned into consensus sequences. CDR3 identification, clonotype clustering and error correction used MiTCR with a Q25 quality threshold and the strictest error-elimination algorithm. A nonparametric unseen species model using Euler transformation provided a lower-bound estimate of total TCR beta diversity. TCRdb cleaned the public reads at Q25 with fastp, built clones with MiXCR and kept in-frame beta chains. Merged by CDR3 protein, the rows form single entries marked with the most common genes and DNA. It is TCRdb's table, rather than the study itself, that gives the V and J calls and clone size. A total of some 780,000 distinct CDR3 sequences appear in this sample, more than 50% of them only once. Of the sample, around 25% is held by the ten largest clones.

What the research found in general, with its limitations: Because donor CMV infection status was unknown, age-related changes in expanded clonotypes were potentially confounded. Compared with the aged group, more naive CD4+ T cells, fewer expanded clones and increased TCR diversity were shown by the long-lived group, suggesting age selection. As age increased, observed TCR beta diversity per million T cells dropped in a roughly linear way, and a significant reduction was already evident by age around 41. Because profiling used bulk unsorted PBMCs, naive and antigen-experienced compartments could not be compared conclusively. Total diversity estimates from one million sequenced T cells were considered lower bounds and underestimates. A strong correlation was found between observed TCR beta diversity and the percentage of naive T cells measured by flow cytometry.

In this chain, TRBV20-1 is recombined with TRBJ2-7; a stretch of 7 junction bases matches TRBD2. This TCR was recovered from a man aged 40-49 years in good health. Sequencing was carried out using blood. For the CDR3, the sequence is CSASLRAGAAAEQYF. The nucleotide sequence is given as TGCAGTGCTAGTCTTCGGGCGGGAGCTGCTGCCGAGCAGTACTTC.